Shown below are 5 T cell receptor beta chains from a single sample sequenced in a study of shared clonotypes between healthy human individuals. The data were produced by immunoSEQ multiplex PCR, yet TCRdb's version contains in-frame clones alone and is incomplete. Of 2 million to 3 million clones listed, more than 90% were seen once; the top ten hold over 0.12%. Sequences were obtained from naive CD4+ T cells sorted from blood. Subset meaning: CD45RA+ positively selected. All receptors derive from a man younger than 35 in good health.

The chain uses TRBV6-1 and TRBJ2-1, with D hard to call. Germline loops: CDR1 MNHNS, CDR2 SASEGT. The CDR3 spans 16 residues. The ends were cut back, 3 bases at V and 0 bases at J, with 12 bases in the middle. CDR3 sequence reads: CASSDPTWSSYNEQFF. The CDR3 region has the DNA TGTGCCAGCAGTGATCCAACATGGAGCTCCTACAATGAGCAGTTCTTC.

Worth noting for this clone: Different DNA sequences within this sample yield the same CDR3. The chain employs TRBV5-1 and TRBJ2-2; 11 nucleotides match TRBD1. This CDR3 spans 15 amino acids. Germline values: CDR1 SGHRS, CDR2 YFSETQ. The V gene end was trimmed by 4 bases and the J gene end by 4 bases; junction bases not matched to a gene: 3. The CDR3: CASSPGQGGTGELFF. The CDR3, as DNA: TGCGCCAGCAGCCCGGGACAGGGGGGCACCGGGGAGCTGTTTTTT.

This clone was picked up one time. This same CDR3 is encoded by further DNA sequences in the sample. J is TRBJ1-5 and V is TRBV6-5; perhaps TRBD1 as D (6 bases). The CDR3 has 13 amino acids. Per germline, CDR1 MNHEY and CDR2 SVGAGI. Trimming took off 6 bases at V and 1 base at J, with 7 bases between the two ends. CDR3 nucleotides: TGTGCCAGCAGGCAGGGGAGCAATCAGCCCCAGCATTTT. Encoded protein: CASRQGSNQPQHF.

V is TRBV27 and J is TRBJ2-7; tentative D call: TRBD1 (6 bases). The germline V gene has CDR1 MNHEY and CDR2 SMNVEV (reference sequence). The CDR3 extends over 13 amino acids. V lost 2 bases and J 8 bases, leaving 13 bases between the germline ends. For the CDR3, the DNA is TGTGCCAGCAGTTTAATGGCAGGGGAAAAGCAGTACTTC. Translation: CASSLMAGEKQYF.

The V call is TRBV4-1, the J call TRBJ2-1, with no clear D. The germline gives CDR1 MGHRA, CDR2 YSYEKL. The CDR3 consists of 18 residues. V lost 0 bases and J 2 bases, leaving 17 bases between the germline ends. CDR3 DNA sequence: TGCGCCAGCAGCCAAGATTGGGGTGGAATGGGCCCCTACAATGAGCAGTTCTTC. Its translation: CASSQDWGGMGPYNEQFF.